The 18 T cell receptor beta chains presented below share a single source sample, sequenced in a study of CD8 T cells in ankylosing spondylitis. In TCRdb, the 5' RACE reads were re-called with MiXCR into one record per CDR3 protein. Of a few hundred thousand distinct CDR3 sequences listed, 20% to 25% are singletons. The sample taken for sequencing was blood, either unsorted or a sorted T cell fraction (not recorded which). These receptors were collected from a male donor with ankylosing spondylitis or in good health (not recorded which).

The V call is TRBV3-1, the J call TRBJ2-1; no definite D call. CDR1 is LGHDT, CDR2 YNNKEL, per germline (reference sequence). The CDR3 contains 14 residues. V was pared by 0 bases and J by 8 bases, with 11 bases between. The CDR3 coding sequence is TGTGCCAGCAGCCAAGAGGTTCGGTGGGATGAGCAGTTCTTC. Protein product: CASSQEVRWDEQFF.

The chain uses TRBV14 and TRBJ1-2; D is uncertain. Trimming stripped 5 bases from V and 5 bases from J, with 12 bases between. The CDR3 extends over 13 amino acids. Germline V lookup: CDR1 SGHDN, CDR2 FVKESK. DNA of the CDR3: TGTGCCAGCAGCACCGTTCCCGGTTATGGCTACACCTTC. Its protein product is CASSTVPGYGYTF.

This clonotype was found a few times. The genes are TRBV29-1 and TRBJ2-1; D perhaps matches TRBD1 (6 bases). This CDR3 spans 17 amino acids. V lost 4 bases to trimming and J lost 0 bases, with 19 bases between them. Germline loops: CDR1 SQVTM, CDR2 ANQGSEA. The CDR3 nucleotides read TGCAGCGTTGTCCGAGTTATCCAGGGGTCCTCCTACAATGAGCAGTTCTTC. Its protein product is CSVVRVIQGSSYNEQFF.

The chain has TRBV3-1 and TRBJ2-5; the match to TRBD1 covers 9 bases. Trimming cost V 1 base and J 3 bases; bases outside gene matches: 9. CDR3 length: 17 residues. CDR1 is LGHDT and CDR2 is YNNKEL in the germline V gene (reference sequence). The CDR3 nucleotides are TGTGCCAGCAGCCAAGTGTCACAGGGGGCCCTGGAAGAGACCCAGTACTTC. Its protein product is CASSQVSQGALEETQYF.

This clonotype was observed a handful of times. The chain couples TRBV15 to TRBJ1-4, with TRBD1 as a possible D gene (5 bases). The CDR3 extends over 15 amino acids. V was trimmed by 4 bases and J by 6 bases, leaving 15 bases between them. CDR1 and CDR2 (germline): LNHNV, YYDKDF (reference sequence). CDR3 nucleotide sequence: TGTGCCACCAGCATGCAGGGCACTAATTATGAAAAACTGTTTTTT. As protein: CATSMQGTNYEKLFF.

The genes are TRBV7-8 and TRBJ2-7; tentative D call: TRBD2 (5 bases). V gave up 4 bases and J gave up 2 bases, with 9 bases separating them. The CDR3 has 13 amino acids. The V gene's germline CDR1 is SGHVS and CDR2 FQNEAQ. Here the CDR3 reads CASSYSATYEQYF. CDR3 nucleotide sequence: TGTGCCAGCAGCTATAGCGCGACCTACGAGCAGTACTTC.

The chain carries TRBV5-1 and TRBJ2-1; 10 bases are shared with TRBD1. Germline V CDR1 and CDR2: SGHRS, YFSETQ. Trimming at V came to 1 base and at J to 3 bases, leaving 4 bases not matched to a gene. CDR3 length: 16 amino acids. The CDR3 coding sequence is TGCGCCAGCAGCTTGTGGTGGGACAGGGGCTACAATGAGCAGTTCTTC. Encoded protein: CASSLWWDRGYNEQFF. Combining the CDR3 with reference TRBV5-1 and TRBJ2-1 gives the whole variable domain KAGVTQTPRYLIKTRGQQVTLSCSPISGHRSVSWYQQTPGQGLQFLFEYFSETQRNKGNFPGRFSGRQFSNSRSEMNVSTLELGDSALYLCASSLWWDRGYNEQFFGPGTRLTVL.

This clonotype was observed at least ten times. This chain joins TRBV9 and TRBJ2-6; the D call may be TRBD1 or TRBD2 (5 bases each). Between the trimmed V and J ends, which lost 4 bases and 0 bases, there was a span of 17 bases. CDR1 SGDLS and CDR2 YYNGEE come from the germline V gene. The CDR3 is 18 residues long. Written as DNA, the CDR3 is TGTGCCAGCAGCTACCCAAAGGGACGGAGCTCTGGGGCCAACGTCCTGACTTTC. It encodes CASSYPKGRSSGANVLTF.

This chain uses TRBV3-1 with TRBJ2-5, with D hard to call. The germline V gene encodes CDR1 LGHDT and CDR2 YNNKEL (reference sequence). Trimming shortened V by 3 bases and J by 1 base, and 9 bases separated the two germline ends. The CDR3 covers 14 residues. CDR3 nucleotides: TGTGCCAGCAGCCACCAGAGCGTCCAAGAGACCCAGTACTTC. Protein: CASSHQSVQETQYF.

Only a few counts were recorded for this clonotype. The rearrangement links TRBV6-1 to TRBJ2-7; possibly TRBD1 for D (6 bases). Trimming took off 8 bases at V and 0 bases at J, with 17 bases between the two ends. Per germline, CDR1 MNHNS and CDR2 SASEGT. The CDR3 covers 15 residues. The CDR3 spells CASSPIGGVSYEQYF. For the CDR3, the DNA is TGTGCCAGCTCCCCCATAGGGGGAGTCTCCTACGAGCAGTACTTC.

This clonotype was picked up a small number of times. The chain joins TRBV24-1 to TRBJ1-5, with D perhaps matching TRBD1 (5 bases). Germline V lookup: CDR1 KGHDR, CDR2 SFDVKD. Deletions cut 3 bases from V and 3 bases from J, with 11 bases between. The CDR3 covers 15 residues. CDR3 bases: TGTGCCACCAGTGATGGGACCTCCGCCAATCAGCCCCAGCATTTT. Translating gives CATSDGTSANQPQHF.

This clonotype was seen a few times. This chain connects TRBV27 to TRBJ2-1, with D hard to call. V was pared by 0 bases and J by 6 bases, with 15 bases between. This CDR3 region has 16 residues. The germline CDR1 and CDR2 sequences are MNHEY and SMNVEV (reference sequence). CDR3 residues: CASSLSRTKSGNEQFF. As DNA, the CDR3 is TGTGCCAGCAGTTTATCGCGGACCAAGTCGGGCAATGAGCAGTTCTTC.

The chain uses TRBV25-1 and TRBJ2-3; 10 nucleotides agree with TRBD2. The CDR3 consists of 17 residues. CDR1 is MGHDK and CDR2 is SYGVNS in the germline V gene. The ends lost 2 bases at V and 2 bases at J; junction bases unmatched: 7. This CDR3 reads CASSEGSSGGITDTQYF. CDR3 sequence (DNA): TGTGCCAGCAGTGAAGGGTCTAGCGGGGGAATCACAGATACGCAGTATTTT.

The V gene is TRBV6-1, the J gene TRBJ2-3; D unclear. The CDR3 loop spans 13 amino acids. V shed 8 bases and J shed 2 bases, with 11 bases lying between them. Looked up from germline, CDR1 is MNHNS and CDR2 is SASEGT. The CDR3 spells CASWNGHTDTQYF. CDR3 in DNA: TGTGCCAGCTGGAACGGCCACACAGATACGCAGTATTTT.

The chain combines TRBV9 with TRBJ2-1; 8 nucleotides line up with TRBD1. The CDR3 totals 15 residues. The V gene end was trimmed by 0 bases and the J gene end by 7 bases; junction bases not matched to a gene: 6. Germline values: CDR1 SGDLS, CDR2 YYNGEE. The CDR3 sequence is CASSVAQGAGNEQFF. CDR3 in DNA: TGTGCCAGCAGCGTAGCGCAGGGGGCCGGTAATGAGCAGTTCTTC.

This clonotype was counted only a few times. The V call is TRBV4-1, the J call TRBJ1-1; D gene uncertain. The V and J ends lost 1 base and 0 bases respectively, with 6 bases between them. Germline V gene data show CDR1 as MGHRA and CDR2 as YSYEKL. The CDR3 runs to 14 residues. This CDR3 is CASSQGSLNTEAFF. The CDR3 DNA reads TGCGCCAGCAGCCAAGGTAGCCTGAACACTGAAGCTTTCTTT.

The chain recombines TRBV10-2 with TRBJ2-6; D remains unclear. CDR1 is WSHSY and CDR2 is SAAADI in the germline V gene. This CDR3 has 16 residues. V lost 4 bases to trimming and J lost 0 bases, with 10 bases between them. The CDR3 protein is CASSGLGPSGANVLTF. CDR3 coding DNA: TGCGCCAGCAGTGGCCTCGGGCCCTCTGGGGCCAACGTCCTGACTTTC.

This clonotype was recorded a few times. The chain combines TRBV12-3 or TRBV12-4 with TRBJ2-1, with TRBD1 matching over 9 bases. V was pared by 4 bases and J by 8 bases, with 3 bases of the junction left unmatched. This CDR3 spans 13 amino acids. The CDR3 DNA is TGTGCCAGCAGTTGGAACAGGGGGCATGAGCAGTTCTTC. Translated, it gives CASSWNRGHEQFF.